This entry concerns a single TCR beta chain. Its target is unknown. cDNA synthesis used the whole RNA isolate, giving expressed TCRB sequences. Only in-frame clones appear in the TCRdb table, and some are missing; sequencing was by immunoSEQ multiplex PCR. Here the sample spans under 500,000 clones, roughly 30% being singletons. This record belongs to a study of beta chain features in type 1 diabetes. General observations from the study: A possible short-template PCR bias applies equally to patients and controls.

V lost 0 bases to trimming and J lost 9 bases, with 7 bases between them. The CDR3 runs to 11 residues. Germline CDR1 is GTSNPN and CDR2 is SVGIG (reference sequence). Sequencing was carried out using naive CD4+ T cells from blood. This receptor was taken from a young man in good health. V is TRBV30 and J is TRBJ2-3, with D hard to call. This chain's CDR3 is CAWSVGITQYF. CDR3 DNA sequence: TGTGCCTGGAGTGTGGGCATAACGCAGTATTTT.